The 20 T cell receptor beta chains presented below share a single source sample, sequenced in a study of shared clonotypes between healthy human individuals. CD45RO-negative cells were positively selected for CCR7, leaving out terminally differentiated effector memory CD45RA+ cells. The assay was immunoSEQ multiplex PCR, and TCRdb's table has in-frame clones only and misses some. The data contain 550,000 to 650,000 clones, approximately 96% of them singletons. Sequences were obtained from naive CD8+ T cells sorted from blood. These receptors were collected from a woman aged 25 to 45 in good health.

CDR3 nucleotides: TGTGCCAGCAGCTCAGGGGGCGCTGGAGAGACCCAGTACTTC. As protein: CASSSGGAGETQYF. The V and J genes are TRBV7-6 and TRBJ2-5; 8 bases are a match to TRBD1. Germline CDR1 reads SGHVS; CDR2 reads FNYEAQ. Trimming took 4 bases from V and 4 from J; bases not matched to a gene: 5. CDR3 length equals 14 residues.

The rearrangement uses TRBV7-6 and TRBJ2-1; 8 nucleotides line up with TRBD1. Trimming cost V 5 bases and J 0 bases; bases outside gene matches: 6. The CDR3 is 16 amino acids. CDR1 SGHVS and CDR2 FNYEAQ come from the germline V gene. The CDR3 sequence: CASSMDRAPSYNEQFF. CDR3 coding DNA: TGTGCCAGCAGCATGGACAGGGCACCCTCCTACAATGAGCAGTTCTTC.

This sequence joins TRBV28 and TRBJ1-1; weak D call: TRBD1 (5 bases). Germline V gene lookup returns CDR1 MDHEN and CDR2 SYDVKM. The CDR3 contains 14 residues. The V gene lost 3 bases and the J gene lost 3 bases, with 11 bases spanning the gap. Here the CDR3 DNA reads TGTGCCAGCAGTTTGTCCAGGGAGGACACTGAAGCTTTCTTT. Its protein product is CASSLSREDTEAFF.

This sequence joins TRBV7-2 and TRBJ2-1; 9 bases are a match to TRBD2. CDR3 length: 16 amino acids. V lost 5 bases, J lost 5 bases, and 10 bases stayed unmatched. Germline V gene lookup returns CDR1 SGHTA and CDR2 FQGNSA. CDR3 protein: CASSPLRTSVDNEQFF. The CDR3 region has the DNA TGTGCCAGCAGCCCACTCCGGACTAGCGTTGACAATGAGCAGTTCTTC.

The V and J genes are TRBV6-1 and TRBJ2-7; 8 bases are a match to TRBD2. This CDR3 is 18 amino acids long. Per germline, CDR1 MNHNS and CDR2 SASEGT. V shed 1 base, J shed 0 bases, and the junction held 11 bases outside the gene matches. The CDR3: CASSEGRPAGDLSYEQYF. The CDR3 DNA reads TGTGCCAGCAGTGAAGGTCGGCCAGCGGGGGATCTCTCCTACGAGCAGTACTTC.

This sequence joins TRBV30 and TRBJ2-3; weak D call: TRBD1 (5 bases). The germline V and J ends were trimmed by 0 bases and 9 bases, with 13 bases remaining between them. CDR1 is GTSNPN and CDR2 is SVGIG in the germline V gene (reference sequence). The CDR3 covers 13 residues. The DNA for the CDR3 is TGTGCCTGGAGTGTGGTTGGGGCTTCGACGCAGTATTTT. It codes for CAWSVVGASTQYF.

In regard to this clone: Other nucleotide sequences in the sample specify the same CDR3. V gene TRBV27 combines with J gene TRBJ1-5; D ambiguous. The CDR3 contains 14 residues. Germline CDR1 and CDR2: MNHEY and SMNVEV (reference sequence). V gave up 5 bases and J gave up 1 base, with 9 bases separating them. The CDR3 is CASSPYGSNQPQHF. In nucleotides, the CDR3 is TGTGCCAGCAGTCCCTACGGGAGCAATCAGCCCCAGCATTTT.

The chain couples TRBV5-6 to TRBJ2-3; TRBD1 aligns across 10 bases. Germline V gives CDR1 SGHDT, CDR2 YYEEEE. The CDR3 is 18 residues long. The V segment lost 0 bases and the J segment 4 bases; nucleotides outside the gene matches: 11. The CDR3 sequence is CASSLDEFGTGEPDTQYF. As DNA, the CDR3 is TGTGCCAGCAGCTTGGACGAGTTTGGGACAGGGGAACCAGATACGCAGTATTTT. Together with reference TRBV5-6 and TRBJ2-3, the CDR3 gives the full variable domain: DAGVTQSPTHLIKTRGQQVTLRCSPKSGHDTVSWYQQALGQGPQFIFQYYEEEERQRGNFPDRFSGHQFPNYSSELNVNALLLGDSALYLCASSLDEFGTGEPDTQYFGPGTRLTVL.

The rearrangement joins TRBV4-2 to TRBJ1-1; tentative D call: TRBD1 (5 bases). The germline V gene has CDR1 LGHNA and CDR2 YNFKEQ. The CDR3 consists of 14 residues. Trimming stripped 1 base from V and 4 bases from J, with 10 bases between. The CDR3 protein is CASSQGGGGTEAFF. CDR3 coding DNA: TGTGCCAGCAGCCAAGGGGGGGGAGGCACTGAAGCTTTCTTT.

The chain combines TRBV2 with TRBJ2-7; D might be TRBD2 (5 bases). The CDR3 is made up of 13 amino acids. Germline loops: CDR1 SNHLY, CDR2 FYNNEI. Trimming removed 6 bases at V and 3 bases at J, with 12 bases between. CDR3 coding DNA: TGTGCCAGCAGCGATCCGGGGTACTACGAGCAGTACTTC. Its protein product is CASSDPGYYEQYF.

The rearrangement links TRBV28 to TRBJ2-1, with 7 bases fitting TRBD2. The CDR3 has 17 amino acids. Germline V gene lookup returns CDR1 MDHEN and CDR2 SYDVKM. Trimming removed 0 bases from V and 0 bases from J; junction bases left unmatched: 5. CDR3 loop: CASSLWTSRSSYNEQFF. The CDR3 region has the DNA TGTGCCAGCAGTTTATGGACTAGCCGCAGCTCCTACAATGAGCAGTTCTTC.

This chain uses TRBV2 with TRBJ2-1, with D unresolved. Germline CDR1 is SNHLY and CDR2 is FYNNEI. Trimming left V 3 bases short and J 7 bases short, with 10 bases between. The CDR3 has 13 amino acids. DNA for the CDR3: TGTGCCAGCAGTGAGTGGCGTAATAATGAGCAGTTCTTC. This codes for CASSEWRNNEQFF.

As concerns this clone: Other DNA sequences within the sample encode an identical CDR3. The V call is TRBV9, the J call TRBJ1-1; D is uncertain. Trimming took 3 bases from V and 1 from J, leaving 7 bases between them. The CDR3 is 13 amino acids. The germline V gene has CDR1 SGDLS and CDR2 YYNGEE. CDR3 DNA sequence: TGTGCCAGCAGCGCCGGAACGAACACTGAAGCTTTCTTT. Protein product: CASSAGTNTEAFF.

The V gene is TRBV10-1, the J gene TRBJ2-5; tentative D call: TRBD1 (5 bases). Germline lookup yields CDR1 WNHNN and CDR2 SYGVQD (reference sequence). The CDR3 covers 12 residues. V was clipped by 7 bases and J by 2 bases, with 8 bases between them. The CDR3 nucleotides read TGCGCCAGCATAACAGGACAAGAGACCCAGTACTTC. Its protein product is CASITGQETQYF.

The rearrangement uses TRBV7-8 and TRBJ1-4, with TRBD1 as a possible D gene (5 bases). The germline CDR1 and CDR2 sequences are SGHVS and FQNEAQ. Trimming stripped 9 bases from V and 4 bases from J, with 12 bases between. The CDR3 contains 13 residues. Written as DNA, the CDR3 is TGTGCCAGTCAGGGTTTCGGTAATGAAAAACTGTTTTTT. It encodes CASQGFGNEKLFF.

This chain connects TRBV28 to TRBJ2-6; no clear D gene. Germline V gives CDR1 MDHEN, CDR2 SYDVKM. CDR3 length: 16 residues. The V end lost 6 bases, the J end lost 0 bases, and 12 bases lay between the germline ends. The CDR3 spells CASSPSWVSGANVLTF. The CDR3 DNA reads TGTGCCAGCAGCCCCTCGTGGGTCTCTGGGGCCAACGTCCTGACTTTC.

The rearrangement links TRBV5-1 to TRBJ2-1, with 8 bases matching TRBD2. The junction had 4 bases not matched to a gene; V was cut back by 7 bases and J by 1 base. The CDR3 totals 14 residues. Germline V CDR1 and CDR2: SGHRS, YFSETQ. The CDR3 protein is CASESGGSYNEQFF. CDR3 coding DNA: TGCGCCAGCGAAAGCGGGGGATCCTACAATGAGCAGTTCTTC.

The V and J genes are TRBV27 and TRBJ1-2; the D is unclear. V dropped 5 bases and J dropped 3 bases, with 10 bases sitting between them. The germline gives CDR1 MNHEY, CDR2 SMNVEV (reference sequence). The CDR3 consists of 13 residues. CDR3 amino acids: CASSVGVDYGYTF. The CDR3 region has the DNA TGTGCCAGCAGTGTGGGAGTCGACTATGGCTACACCTTC.

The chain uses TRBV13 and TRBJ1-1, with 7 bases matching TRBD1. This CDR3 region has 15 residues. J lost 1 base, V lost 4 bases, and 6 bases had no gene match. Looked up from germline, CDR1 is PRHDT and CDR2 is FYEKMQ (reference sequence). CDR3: CASSSRDSGNTEAFF. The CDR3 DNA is TGTGCCAGCAGCTCCCGGGACAGTGGGAACACTGAAGCTTTCTTT.

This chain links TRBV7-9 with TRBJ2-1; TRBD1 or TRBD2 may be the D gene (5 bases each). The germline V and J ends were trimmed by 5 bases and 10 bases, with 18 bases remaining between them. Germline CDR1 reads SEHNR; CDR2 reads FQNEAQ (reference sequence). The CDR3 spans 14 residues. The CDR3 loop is CASSLDSVWGEQFF. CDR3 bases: TGTGCCAGCAGCCTGGACTCCGTTTGGGGGGAGCAGTTCTTC.